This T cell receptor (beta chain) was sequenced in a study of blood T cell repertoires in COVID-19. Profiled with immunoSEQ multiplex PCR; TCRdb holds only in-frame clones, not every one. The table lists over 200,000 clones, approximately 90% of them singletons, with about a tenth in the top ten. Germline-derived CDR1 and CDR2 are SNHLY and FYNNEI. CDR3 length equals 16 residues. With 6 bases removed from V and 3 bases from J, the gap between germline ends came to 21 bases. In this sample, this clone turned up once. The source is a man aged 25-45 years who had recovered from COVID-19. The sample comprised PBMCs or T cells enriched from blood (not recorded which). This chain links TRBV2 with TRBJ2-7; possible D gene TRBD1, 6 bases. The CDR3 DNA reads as TGTGCCAGCAGCGGTGTGGGGGCGAGATTAGTCTACGAGCAGTACTTC. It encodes CASSGVGARLVYEQYF.